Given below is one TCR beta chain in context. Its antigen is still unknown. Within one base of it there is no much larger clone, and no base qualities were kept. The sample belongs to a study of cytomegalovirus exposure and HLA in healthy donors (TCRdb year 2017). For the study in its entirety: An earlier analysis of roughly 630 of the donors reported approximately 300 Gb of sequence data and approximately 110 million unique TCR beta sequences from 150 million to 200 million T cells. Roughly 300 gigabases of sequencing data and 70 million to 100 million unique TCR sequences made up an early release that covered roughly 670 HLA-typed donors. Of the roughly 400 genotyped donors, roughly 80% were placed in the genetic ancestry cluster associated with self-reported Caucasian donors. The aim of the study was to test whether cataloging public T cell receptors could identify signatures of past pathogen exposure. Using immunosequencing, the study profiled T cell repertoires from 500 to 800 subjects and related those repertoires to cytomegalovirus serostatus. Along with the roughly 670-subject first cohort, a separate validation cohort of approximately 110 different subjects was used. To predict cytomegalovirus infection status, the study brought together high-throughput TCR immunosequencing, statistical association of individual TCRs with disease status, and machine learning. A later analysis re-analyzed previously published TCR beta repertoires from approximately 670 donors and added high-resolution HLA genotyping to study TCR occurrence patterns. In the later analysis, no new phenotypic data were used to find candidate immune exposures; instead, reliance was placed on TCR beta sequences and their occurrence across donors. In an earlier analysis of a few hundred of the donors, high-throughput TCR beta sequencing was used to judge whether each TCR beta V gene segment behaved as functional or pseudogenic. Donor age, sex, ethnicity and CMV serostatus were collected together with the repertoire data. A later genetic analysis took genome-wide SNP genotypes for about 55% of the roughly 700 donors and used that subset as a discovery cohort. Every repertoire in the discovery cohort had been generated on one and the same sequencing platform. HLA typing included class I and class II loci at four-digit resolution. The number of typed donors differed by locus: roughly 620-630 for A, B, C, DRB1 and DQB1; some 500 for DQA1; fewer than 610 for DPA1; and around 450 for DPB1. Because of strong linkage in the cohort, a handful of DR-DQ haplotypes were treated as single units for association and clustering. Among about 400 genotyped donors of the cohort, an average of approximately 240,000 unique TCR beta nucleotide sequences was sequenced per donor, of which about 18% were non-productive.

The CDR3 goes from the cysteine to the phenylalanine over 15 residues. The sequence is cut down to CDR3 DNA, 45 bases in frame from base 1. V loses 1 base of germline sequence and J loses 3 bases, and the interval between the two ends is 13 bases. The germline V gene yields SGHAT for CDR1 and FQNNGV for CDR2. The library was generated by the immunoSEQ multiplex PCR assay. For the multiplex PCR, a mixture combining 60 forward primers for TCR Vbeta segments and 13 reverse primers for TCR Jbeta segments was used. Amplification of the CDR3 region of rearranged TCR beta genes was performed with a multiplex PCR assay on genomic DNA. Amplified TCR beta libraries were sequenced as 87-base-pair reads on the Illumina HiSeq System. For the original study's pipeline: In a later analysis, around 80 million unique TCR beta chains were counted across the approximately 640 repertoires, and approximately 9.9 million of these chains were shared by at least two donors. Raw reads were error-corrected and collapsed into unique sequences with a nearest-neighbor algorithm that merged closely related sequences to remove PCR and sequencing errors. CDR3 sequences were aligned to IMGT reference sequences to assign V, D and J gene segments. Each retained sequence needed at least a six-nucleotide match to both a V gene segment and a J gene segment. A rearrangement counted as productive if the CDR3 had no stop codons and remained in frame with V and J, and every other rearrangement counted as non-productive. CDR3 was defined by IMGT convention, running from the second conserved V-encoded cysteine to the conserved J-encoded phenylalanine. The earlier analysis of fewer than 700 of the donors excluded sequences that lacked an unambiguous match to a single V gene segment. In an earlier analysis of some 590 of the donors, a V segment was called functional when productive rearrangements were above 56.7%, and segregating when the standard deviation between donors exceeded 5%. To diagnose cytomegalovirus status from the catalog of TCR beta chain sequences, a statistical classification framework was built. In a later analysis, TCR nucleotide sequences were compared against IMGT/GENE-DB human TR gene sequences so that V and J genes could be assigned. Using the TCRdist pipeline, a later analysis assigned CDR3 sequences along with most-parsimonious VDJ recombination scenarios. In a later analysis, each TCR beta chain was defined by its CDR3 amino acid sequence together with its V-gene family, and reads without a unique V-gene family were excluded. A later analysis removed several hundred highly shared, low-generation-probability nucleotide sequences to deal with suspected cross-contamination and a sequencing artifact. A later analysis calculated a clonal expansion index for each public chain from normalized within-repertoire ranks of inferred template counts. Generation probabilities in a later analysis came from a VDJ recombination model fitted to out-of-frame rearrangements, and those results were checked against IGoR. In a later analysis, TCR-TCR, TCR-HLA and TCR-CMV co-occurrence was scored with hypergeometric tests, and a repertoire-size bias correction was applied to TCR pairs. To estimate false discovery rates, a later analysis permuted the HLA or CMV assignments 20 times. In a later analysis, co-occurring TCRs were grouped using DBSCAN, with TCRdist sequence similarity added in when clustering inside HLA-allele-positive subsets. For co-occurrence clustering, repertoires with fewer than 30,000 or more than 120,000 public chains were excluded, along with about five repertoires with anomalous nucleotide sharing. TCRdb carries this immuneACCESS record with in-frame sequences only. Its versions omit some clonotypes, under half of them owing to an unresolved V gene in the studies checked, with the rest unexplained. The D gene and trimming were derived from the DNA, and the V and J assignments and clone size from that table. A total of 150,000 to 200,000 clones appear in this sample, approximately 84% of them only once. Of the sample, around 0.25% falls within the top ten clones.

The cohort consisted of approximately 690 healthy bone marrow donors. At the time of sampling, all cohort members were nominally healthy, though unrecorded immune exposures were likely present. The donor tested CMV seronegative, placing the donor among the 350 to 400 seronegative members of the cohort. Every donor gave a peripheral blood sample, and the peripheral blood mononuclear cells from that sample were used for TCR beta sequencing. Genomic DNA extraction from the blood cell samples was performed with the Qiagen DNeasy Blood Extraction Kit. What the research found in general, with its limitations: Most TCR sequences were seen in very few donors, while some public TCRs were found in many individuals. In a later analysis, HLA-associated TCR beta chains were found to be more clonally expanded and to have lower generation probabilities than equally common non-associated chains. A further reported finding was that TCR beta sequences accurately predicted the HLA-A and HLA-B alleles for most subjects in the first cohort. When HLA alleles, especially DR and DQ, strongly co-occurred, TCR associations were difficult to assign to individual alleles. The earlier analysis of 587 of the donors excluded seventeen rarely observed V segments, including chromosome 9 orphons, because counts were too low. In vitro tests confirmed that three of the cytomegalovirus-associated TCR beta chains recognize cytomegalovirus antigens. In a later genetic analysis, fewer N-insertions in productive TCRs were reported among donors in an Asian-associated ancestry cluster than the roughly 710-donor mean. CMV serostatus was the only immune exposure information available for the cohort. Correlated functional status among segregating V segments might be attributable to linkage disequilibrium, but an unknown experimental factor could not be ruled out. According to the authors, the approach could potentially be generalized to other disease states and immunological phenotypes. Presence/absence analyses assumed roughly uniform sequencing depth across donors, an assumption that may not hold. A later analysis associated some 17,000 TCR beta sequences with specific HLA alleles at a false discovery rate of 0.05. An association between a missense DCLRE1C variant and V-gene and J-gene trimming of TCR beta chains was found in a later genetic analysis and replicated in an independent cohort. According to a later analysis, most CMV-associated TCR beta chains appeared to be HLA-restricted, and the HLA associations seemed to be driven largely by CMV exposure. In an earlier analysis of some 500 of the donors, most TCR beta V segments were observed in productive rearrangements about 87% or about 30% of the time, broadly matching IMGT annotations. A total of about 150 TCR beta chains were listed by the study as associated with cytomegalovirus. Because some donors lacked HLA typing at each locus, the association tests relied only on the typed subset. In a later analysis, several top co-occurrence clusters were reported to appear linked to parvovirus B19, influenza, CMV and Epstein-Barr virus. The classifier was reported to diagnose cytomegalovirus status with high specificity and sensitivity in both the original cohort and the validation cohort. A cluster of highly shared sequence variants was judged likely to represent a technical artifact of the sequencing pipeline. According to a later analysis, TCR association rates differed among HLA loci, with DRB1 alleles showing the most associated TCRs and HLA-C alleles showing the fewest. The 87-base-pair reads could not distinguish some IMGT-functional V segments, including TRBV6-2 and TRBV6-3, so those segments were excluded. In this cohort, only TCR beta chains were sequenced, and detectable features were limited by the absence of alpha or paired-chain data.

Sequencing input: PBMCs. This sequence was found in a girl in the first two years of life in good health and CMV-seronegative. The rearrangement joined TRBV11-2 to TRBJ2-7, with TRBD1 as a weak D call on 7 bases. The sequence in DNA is TGTGCCAGCAGCTTAGGCGGGACAGTTTACTACGAGCAGTACTTC. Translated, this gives CASSLGGTVYYEQYF. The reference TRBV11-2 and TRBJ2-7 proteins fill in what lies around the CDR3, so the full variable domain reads EAGVAQSPRYKIIEKRQSVAFWCNPISGHATLYWYQQILGQGPKLLIQFQNNGVVDDSQLPKDRFSAERLKGVDSTLKIQPAKLEDSAVYLCASSLGGTVYYEQYFGPGTRLTVT.